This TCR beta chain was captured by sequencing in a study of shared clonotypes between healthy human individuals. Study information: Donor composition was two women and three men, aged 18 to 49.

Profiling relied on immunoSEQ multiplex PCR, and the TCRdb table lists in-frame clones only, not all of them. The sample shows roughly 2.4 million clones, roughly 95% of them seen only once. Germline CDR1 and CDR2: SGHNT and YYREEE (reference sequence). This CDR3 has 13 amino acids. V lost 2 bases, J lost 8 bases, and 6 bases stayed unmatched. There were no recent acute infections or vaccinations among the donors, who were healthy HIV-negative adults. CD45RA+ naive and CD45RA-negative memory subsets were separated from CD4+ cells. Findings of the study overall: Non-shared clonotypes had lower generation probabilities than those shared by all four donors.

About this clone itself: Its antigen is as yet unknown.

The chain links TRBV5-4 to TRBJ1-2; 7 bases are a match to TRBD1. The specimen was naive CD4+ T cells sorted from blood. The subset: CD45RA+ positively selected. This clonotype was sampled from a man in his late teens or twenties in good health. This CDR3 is CASSLSQGVGYTF. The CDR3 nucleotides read TGTGCCAGCAGCTTATCTCAGGGGGTCGGCTACACCTTC.